Presented here are 20 T cell receptor beta chains from one specimen sequenced in a study of response to subunit inactivated influenza vaccine. TCRdb fed the RT-PCR reads into MiXCR, producing one record per CDR3 protein. The top ten hold about an eighth of the sample, which has 540,000 or so distinct CDR3 sequences, 10% to 15% seen once. The sequencing here drew on PBMCs from blood, taken more than 35 days after vaccination. These receptors were obtained from a man between 45 and 60 years old who received an inactivated influenza vaccine.

The chain combines TRBV6-1 with TRBJ2-7; 11 bases are a match to TRBD2. The J segment lost 10 bases and the V segment lost 1 base, leaving 6 bases of the junction unmatched. Germline V gene sequence: CDR1 MNHNS, CDR2 SASEGT. This CDR3 has 14 amino acids. CDR3 in amino acids: CASSEETSGAVQYF. DNA for the CDR3: TGTGCCAGCAGTGAAGAGACTAGCGGGGCAGTTCAGTACTTC.

The genes are TRBV20-1 and TRBJ2-7, with 12 bases matching TRBD2. Per germline, CDR1 DFQATT and CDR2 SNEGSKA (reference sequence). This CDR3 contains 19 residues. The ends lost 6 bases at V and 0 bases at J; junction bases unmatched: 18. The CDR3 loop reads CSAPSRGGLAGTLSYEQYF. The CDR3, as DNA: TGCAGTGCCCCTAGCAGGGGAGGACTAGCGGGGACGCTCTCCTACGAGCAGTACTTC.

This clonotype has ten or more counts. The chain links TRBV5-1 to TRBJ2-7; 7 bases are a match to TRBD1. Germline values: CDR1 SGHRS, CDR2 YFSETQ. This CDR3 comprises 16 residues. V lost 2 bases, J lost 5 bases, and 13 bases stayed unmatched. The CDR3 here is CASSFLRTGGAHEQYF. For the CDR3, the DNA is TGCGCCAGCAGCTTCCTTCGGACAGGAGGAGCCCACGAGCAGTACTTC.

Many counts were recorded for this clonotype. The gene calls are TRBV4-2 and TRBJ2-3, with D possibly TRBD1 on 5 matching bases. Trimming took 3 bases from V and 2 from J, leaving 12 bases between them. There are 15 residues in the CDR3. Germline values: CDR1 LGHNA, CDR2 YNFKEQ. In DNA form, the CDR3 reads TGTGCCAGCAGCCAGACACAGGAGTCCACAGATACGCAGTATTTT. It codes for CASSQTQESTDTQYF.

In its sample, this clonotype was seen a few times. The CDR3 coding sequence is TGTGCCACAGGGGAGGGCTCGGTATCTCGGAATGAGCAGTTCTTC. Its protein is CATGEGSVSRNEQFF. V gene TRBV24-1 combines with J gene TRBJ2-1, with 7 bases that match TRBD2. The CDR3 length is 15 residues. The germline V gene has CDR1 KGHDR and CDR2 SFDVKD. The trim removed 10 bases at V and 7 bases at J, leaving 15 bases unmatched.

Ten or more counts support this clonotype. The V gene is TRBV7-9, the J gene TRBJ1-1; no definite D call. The CDR3 contains 15 residues. Germline CDR1 reads SEHNR; CDR2 reads FQNEAQ (reference sequence). Between the trimmed V and J ends, which lost 1 base and 5 bases, there was a span of 14 bases. CDR3 sequence: CASSLGAHLLTEAFF. In DNA, the CDR3 is TGTGCCAGCAGCTTAGGAGCGCATTTATTGACTGAAGCTTTCTTT.

There are a few counts of this clonotype. The chain joins TRBV12-2 to TRBJ1-3; the table assigns TRBD1, which was not confirmed against the DNA. TRBV12-2 is reported as a pseudogene. The CDR3 runs 15 residues. CDR3 DNA: TGTGCAAGTCGCCGGGGGGTGATCGCAGGAAACACCATATATTTT. Protein: CASRRGVIAGNTIYF.

This clonotype was detected only once. The chain recombines TRBV5-6 with TRBJ2-2, with 7 nucleotides matching TRBD1. This CDR3 is built from 14 residues. CDR1 is SGHDT and CDR2 is YYEEEE in the germline V gene. Trimming at V came to 1 base and at J to 7 bases, leaving 4 bases not matched to a gene. For the CDR3, the DNA is TGTGCCAGCAGCTTGAGGGGGCTCATCGGGGAGCTGTTTTTT. As protein: CASSLRGLIGELFF.

This clonotype came up a few times. The chain carries TRBV12-3 or TRBV12-4 and TRBJ2-7, with D possibly being TRBD1 (6 bases). This CDR3 is 17 amino acids long. V lost 5 bases, J lost 7 bases, and 27 bases lay in between. The CDR3 region has the DNA TGTGCCAGCAGTCCCGCCCCTCGGACAGATACCTACGTTGAGCAGTACTTC. Translation: CASSPAPRTDTYVEQYF.

V and J are TRBV28 and TRBJ2-3; either TRBD1 or TRBD2 may fit D (6 bases each). The CDR3 runs to 14 residues. From germline, CDR1 is MDHEN and CDR2 SYDVKM. Trimming took off 5 bases at V and 14 bases at J, with 23 bases between the two ends. This chain's CDR3 is CASSILTKRGGLYF. The CDR3 nucleotides are TGTGCCAGCAGTATCTTGACTAAGCGAGGGGGGTTGTATTTT. The complete variable domain, with remaining parts taken from reference TRBV28 and TRBJ2-3, reads DVKVTQSSRYLVKRTGEKVFLECVQDMDHENMFWYRQDPGLGLRLIYFSYDVKMKEKGDIPEGYSVSREKKERFSLILESASTNQTSMYLCASSILTKRGGLYFGPGTRLTVL.

This chain connects TRBV7-3 to TRBJ2-1; D is possibly TRBD2 (6 bases). From germline, CDR1 is SGHTA and CDR2 FQGTGA. The CDR3 has 16 amino acids. The ends were cut back, 2 bases at V and 9 bases at J, with 20 bases in the middle. The CDR3 spells CASSLGLANTIPEQFF. CDR3 nucleotide sequence: TGTGCCAGCAGCTTAGGGCTAGCGAATACAATTCCTGAGCAGTTCTTC.

There are a few counts of this clonotype. This sequence joins TRBV6-1 and TRBJ1-6, with D possibly matching TRBD1 (5 bases). CDR3 length: 15 residues. The V end was cut by 7 bases, the J end by 8 bases, with 18 bases between. CDR1 is MNHNS, CDR2 SASEGT, per germline. CDR3 protein: CASNGRGASYSPLHF. CDR3 bases: TGTGCCAGCAATGGGCGCGGGGCGTCGTATTCACCCCTCCACTTT.

In its sample, this clonotype was seen a few times. V gene TRBV3-1 combines with J gene TRBJ1-2; D is perhaps TRBD1 (5 bases). Trimming removed 5 bases from V and 8 bases from J, with 12 bases in between. The CDR3 consists of 12 residues. CDR1 LGHDT and CDR2 YNNKEL come from the germline V gene (reference sequence). DNA for the CDR3: TGTGCCAGCAGCACTCGACAGAGAGGCTACACCTTC. It codes for CASSTRQRGYTF.

This rearrangement joins TRBV10-3 to TRBJ2-3, with TRBD2 as a possible D gene (6 bases). The CDR3 has 14 amino acids. Looked up from germline, CDR1 is ENHRY and CDR2 is SYGVKD. V lost 5 bases and J lost 1, with 10 bases in between. CDR3 sequence reads: CAISRREGTDTQYF. CDR3 DNA sequence: TGTGCCATCAGTAGGAGGGAGGGCACAGATACGCAGTATTTT.

This clonotype appeared many times. The V and J genes are TRBV7-9 and TRBJ2-7, with TRBD1 identical over 7 bases. The germline gives CDR1 SEHNR, CDR2 FQNEAQ (reference sequence). V lost 1 base and J lost 6; bases outside the gene matches: 6. CDR3 length equals 14 residues. The chain's CDR3 is CASSLGGGVGEQYF. DNA for the CDR3: TGTGCCAGCAGCTTAGGAGGGGGCGTTGGCGAGCAGTACTTC. Together with reference TRBV7-9 and TRBJ2-7, the CDR3 gives the full variable domain: DTGVSQNPRHKITKRGQNVTFRCDPISEHNRLYWYRQTLGQGPEFLTYFQNEAQLEKSRLLSDRFSAERPKGSFSTLEIQRTEQGDSAMYLCASSLGGGVGEQYFGPGTRLTVT.

This clonotype was recorded a few times. A read error is possible here, since a much larger clone lies one base away. The J gene is TRBJ2-2, the V gene TRBV5-5, with a tentative D call TRBD1 (6 bases). CDR1 and CDR2 from the germline V gene are SGHKS and YYEKEE (reference sequence). The CDR3 runs to 15 residues. The V end was cut by 2 bases, the J end by 1 base, with 9 bases between. Here the CDR3 reads CASSLRQVNTGELFF. The CDR3 DNA sequence: TGTGCCAGCAGCTTAAGACAGGTGAACACCGGGGAGCTGTTTTTT.

This clonotype came up a few times. CDR3 amino acids: CAISFSGQETQYF. For the CDR3, the DNA is TGTGCCATCAGTTTTAGCGGCCAAGAGACCCAGTACTTC. The chain has TRBV10-3 and TRBJ2-5, with D perhaps matching TRBD2 (6 bases). This CDR3 has 13 amino acids. The V end lost 5 bases, the J end lost 1 base, and 8 bases lay between the germline ends. CDR1 and CDR2 from the germline V gene are ENHRY and SYGVKD.

This clonotype was counted only a few times. The V and J genes are TRBV9 and TRBJ2-5, with a possible D match to TRBD1 (6 bases). This CDR3 has 16 amino acids. CDR1 is SGDLS and CDR2 is YYNGEE in the germline V gene. V was pared by 0 bases and J by 5 bases, with 17 bases between. This CDR3 reads CASSVVGQTTGETQYF. CDR3 bases: TGTGCCAGCAGCGTAGTTGGACAGACTACGGGGGAGACCCAGTACTTC.

J is TRBJ1-1 and V is TRBV29-1, with 7 bases aligning to TRBD1. Germline CDR1 reads SQVTM; CDR2 reads ANQGSEA. Trimming cost V 7 bases and J 5 bases; bases outside gene matches: 4. CDR3 length: 11 amino acids. The CDR3 sequence: CSGGQITEAFF. The CDR3 region has the DNA TGCAGCGGGGGACAGATAACTGAAGCTTTCTTT. Full variable domain (remainder filled in from reference TRBV29-1 and TRBJ1-1): SAVISQKPSRDICQRGTSLTIQCQVDSQVTMMFWYRQQPGQSLTLIATANQGSEATYESGFVIDKFPISRPNLTFSTLTVSNMSPEDSSIYLCSGGQITEAFFGQGTRLTVV.

This clonotype has only one observation. V gene TRBV24-1 combines with J gene TRBJ2-1; D not resolved. The CDR3 covers 13 residues. Germline loops: CDR1 KGHDR, CDR2 SFDVKD. V gave up 11 bases and J gave up 4 bases, with 14 bases separating them. The CDR3 is CAIGPGGYNEQFF. In nucleotides, the CDR3 is TGTGCCATCGGTCCCGGTGGGTACAATGAGCAGTTCTTC.